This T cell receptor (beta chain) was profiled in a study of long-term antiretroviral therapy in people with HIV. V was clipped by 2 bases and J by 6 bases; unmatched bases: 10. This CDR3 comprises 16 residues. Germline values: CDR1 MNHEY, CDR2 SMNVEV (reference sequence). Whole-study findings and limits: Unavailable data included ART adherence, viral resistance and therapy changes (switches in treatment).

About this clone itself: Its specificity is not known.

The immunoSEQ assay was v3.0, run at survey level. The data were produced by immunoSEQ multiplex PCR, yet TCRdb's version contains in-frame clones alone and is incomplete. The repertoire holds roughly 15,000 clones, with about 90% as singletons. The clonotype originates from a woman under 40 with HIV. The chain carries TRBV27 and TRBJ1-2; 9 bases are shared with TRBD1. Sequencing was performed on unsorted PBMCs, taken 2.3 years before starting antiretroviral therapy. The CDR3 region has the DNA TGTGCCAGCAGTTTAAGGCTTTGGGACAGGGTCGATGGCTACACCTTC. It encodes CASSLRLWDRVDGYTF.